This T cell receptor beta chain was identified in a study of CD4 and CD8 cells across lung adenocarcinoma regions. TCRdb used MiXCR to reprocess the PCR reads, holding one entry per CDR3 protein. Of several thousand distinct CDR3 sequences listed, around half are singletons. The source material was CD8+ T cells from the center of a lung tumor. The clonotype originates from a male donor with lung adenocarcinoma. The CD4 and CD8 labels of this study may be unreliable.

DNA of the CDR3: TGTGCCAGCAGTTACTCGGTGGAGGCCAAAGATACTCAGTACTTC. This translates into CASSYSVEAKDTQYF. The chain combines TRBV6-5 with TRBJ2-4; D perhaps matches TRBD2 (5 bases). V shed 0 bases and J shed 12 bases, with 18 bases lying between them. CDR1 is MNHEY, CDR2 SVGAGI, per germline. CDR3 length equals 15 residues.